This T cell receptor (beta chain) was profiled in a study of spatial heterogeneity in lung cancer. Study information: Sequencing was performed on follow-up PBMC samples when available, collected at a median of roughly two years after resection.

The presence of a unique molecular identifier marked each TCR cDNA molecule. Each CDR3 protein is one row after TCRdb ran MiXCR on the 5' RACE reads. The sample yields about 26,000 distinct CDR3 sequences, 5% to 6% seen once. Time point meaning: blood at routine non-recurrence follow-up after resection. Whole RNA obtained from tumor, nontumor lung or frozen PBMC underwent sequencing without sorting. This CDR3 has 15 residues. Trimming took 3 bases from V and 0 from J, leaving 11 bases between them. Germline-derived CDR1 and CDR2 are SGHTA and FQGNSA. There are many counts of this clonotype. This specimen consisted of PBMCs, obtained at follow-up. This TCR was sampled from a male donor with early-stage non-small cell lung cancer. The chain has TRBV7-2 and TRBJ2-5, with D possibly matching TRBD1 (5 bases). CDR3: CASSLTDQYQETQYF. In nucleotides, the CDR3 is TGTGCCAGCAGCTTGACAGACCAGTACCAAGAGACCCAGTACTTC.